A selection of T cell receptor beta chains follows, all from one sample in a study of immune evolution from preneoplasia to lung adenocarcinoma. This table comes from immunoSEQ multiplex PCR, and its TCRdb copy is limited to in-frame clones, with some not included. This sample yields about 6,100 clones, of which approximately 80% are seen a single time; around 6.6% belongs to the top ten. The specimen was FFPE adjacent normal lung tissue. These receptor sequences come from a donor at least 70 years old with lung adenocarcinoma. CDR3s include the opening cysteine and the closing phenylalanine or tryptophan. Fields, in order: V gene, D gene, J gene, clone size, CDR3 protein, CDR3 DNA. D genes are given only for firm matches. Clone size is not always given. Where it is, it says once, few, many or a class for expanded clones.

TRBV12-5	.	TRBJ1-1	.	CASGLRENTEAFF	TGTGCTAGTGGTTTACGTGAGAACACTGAAGCTTTCTTT
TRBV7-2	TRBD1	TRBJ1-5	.	CASRMDRGLNQPQHF	TGTGCCAGCAGAATGGACAGGGGGCTTAATCAGCCCCAGCATTTT
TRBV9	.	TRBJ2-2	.	CASSLGQKNTGELFF	TGTGCCAGCAGCTTAGGACAGAAGAACACCGGGGAGCTGTTTTTT
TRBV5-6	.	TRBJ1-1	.	CASSLNPTEAFF	TGTGCCAGCAGCTTGAACCCCACTGAAGCTTTCTTT
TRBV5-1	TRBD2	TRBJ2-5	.	CASSSGLAGGPKETQYF	TGCGCCAGCAGCTCAGGACTAGCGGGAGGGCCAAAGGAGACCCAGTACTTC
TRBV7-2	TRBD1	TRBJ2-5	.	CASRPLGQGETQYF	TGTGCCAGCAGACCCCTCGGACAGGGGGAGACCCAGTACTTC
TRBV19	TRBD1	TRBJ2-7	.	CASSSRDRGAQEQYF	TGTGCCAGTAGTTCCCGGGACAGGGGTGCTCAGGAGCAGTACTTC
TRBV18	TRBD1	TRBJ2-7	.	CASSPRQGVYEQYF	TGTGCCAGCTCACCCCGACAGGGGGTCTACGAGCAGTACTTC
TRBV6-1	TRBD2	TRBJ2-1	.	CASSLTGGSYNEQFF	TGTGCCAGCAGTCTAACGGGAGGGTCCTACAATGAGCAGTTCTTC
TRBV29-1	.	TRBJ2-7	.	CSVESQSYEQYF	TGCAGCGTTGAATCACAGTCCTACGAGCAGTACTTC
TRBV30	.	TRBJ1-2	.	CAWSVHRTYGYTF	TGTGCCTGGAGTGTACACAGAACCTATGGCTACACCTTC
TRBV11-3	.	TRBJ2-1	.	CASSWESSYNEQFF	TGTGCCAGCAGCTGGGAGAGCTCCTACAATGAGCAGTTCTTC
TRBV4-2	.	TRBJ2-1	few	CASSQNPGEPYNEQFF	TGTGCCAGCAGCCAAAACCCGGGAGAACCCTACAATGAGCAGTTCTTC
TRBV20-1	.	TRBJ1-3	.	CSARGGNTIYF	TGCAGTGCTAGAGGAGGAAACACCATATATTTT
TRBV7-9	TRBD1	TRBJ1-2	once	CASSQTGFSYGYTF	TGTGCCAGCAGCCAGACAGGGTTTTCCTATGGCTACACCTTC
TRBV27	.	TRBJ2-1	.	CASSLREDREQFF	TGTGCCAGCAGTTTAAGGGAGGACAGGGAGCAGTTCTTC
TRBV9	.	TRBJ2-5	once	CASSATQGFRETQYF	TGTGCCAGCAGCGCCACACAGGGTTTTCGGGAGACCCAGTACTTC
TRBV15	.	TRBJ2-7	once	CATSRDREPHEQYF	TGTGCCACCAGCAGAGATCGAGAACCCCACGAGCAGTACTTC
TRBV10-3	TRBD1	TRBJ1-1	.	CAISGEGQGPMGFF	TGTGCCATCAGTGGAGAAGGACAGGGACCTATGGGTTTCTTT
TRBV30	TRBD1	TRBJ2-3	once	CAWSVRGQGSTDTQYF	TGTGCCTGGAGTGTAAGGGGGCAGGGGAGTACAGATACGCAGTATTTT
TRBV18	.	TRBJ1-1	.	CASSRQNTEAFF	TGTGCCAGCTCACGACAGAACACTGAAGCTTTCTTT
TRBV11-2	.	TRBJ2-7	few	CASSLTDNSYEQYF	TGTGCCAGCAGCCTCACGGACAACTCCTACGAGCAGTACTTC
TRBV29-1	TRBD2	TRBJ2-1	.	CSVEVAGAEQFF	TGCAGCGTTGAAGTAGCGGGAGCTGAGCAGTTCTTC
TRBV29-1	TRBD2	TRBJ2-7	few	CSAEGTSGEGALYEQYF	TGCAGCGCCGAAGGGACTAGCGGAGAGGGGGCTCTCTACGAGCAGTACTTC
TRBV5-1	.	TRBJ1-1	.	CASSFNTGNTEAFF	TGCGCCAGCAGCTTCAATACAGGGAACACTGAAGCTTTCTTT
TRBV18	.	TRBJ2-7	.	CASSAEGSRYF	TGTGCCAGCTCAGCGGAGGGGTCCAGGTACTTC
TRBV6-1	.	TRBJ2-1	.	CASSGTVGRNEQFF	TGTGCCAGCAGTGGAACAGTTGGCCGGAATGAGCAGTTCTTC
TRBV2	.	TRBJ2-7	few	CASSGSEFYEQYF	TGTGCCAGCAGTGGATCGGAATTCTACGAGCAGTACTTC
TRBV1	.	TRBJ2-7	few	CTSSQAGGRRYF	TGCACCAGCAGCCAAGCAGGCGGGAGACGGTACTTC
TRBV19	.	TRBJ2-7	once	CASSRRDEQYF	TGTGCCAGTAGCAGGAGGGATGAGCAGTACTTC
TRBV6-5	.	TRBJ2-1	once	CASSYSGVEQFF	TGTGCCAGCAGTTACTCGGGGGTTGAGCAGTTCTTC
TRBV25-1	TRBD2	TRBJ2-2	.	CASSRSGDTGELFF	TGTGCCAGCAGCCGAAGCGGGGACACCGGGGAGCTGTTTTTT
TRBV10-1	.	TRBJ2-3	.	CASSESTADTQYF	TGCGCCAGCAGTGAGTCAACGGCAGATACGCAGTATTTT
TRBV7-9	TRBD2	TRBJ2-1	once	CASSSTGTSGNEQFF	TGTGCCAGCAGCTCAACCGGGACTAGCGGTAATGAGCAGTTCTTC
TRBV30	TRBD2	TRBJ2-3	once	CAWSGGSGRSVTQYF	TGTGCCTGGTCCGGGGGTAGCGGGAGGTCGGTTACGCAGTATTTT
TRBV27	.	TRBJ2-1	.	CASGVSPYNEQFF	TGTGCCAGCGGAGTCAGTCCTTACAATGAGCAGTTCTTC
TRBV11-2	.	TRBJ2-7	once	CASSFGTQVYEQYF	TGTGCCAGCAGCTTTGGTACGCAGGTCTACGAGCAGTACTTC
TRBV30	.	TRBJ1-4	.	CAWNSQGGEKLFF	TGTGCCTGGAATTCCCAAGGTGGTGAAAAACTGTTTTTT
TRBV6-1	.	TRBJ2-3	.	CASSSASVGQDTQYF	TGTGCCAGCAGCAGTGCGAGTGTTGGCCAAGATACGCAGTATTTT
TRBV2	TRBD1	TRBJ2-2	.	CASSRQGVRTGELFF	TGTGCCAGCTCAAGACAGGGAGTGAGAACCGGGGAGCTGTTTTTT
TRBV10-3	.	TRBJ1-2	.	CAISDGFGYTF	TGTGCCATCAGTGATGGGTTTGGCTACACCTTC
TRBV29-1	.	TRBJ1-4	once	CSVLGVGKGTYEKLFF	TGCAGCGTCCTTGGGGTAGGGAAAGGGACTTATGAAAAACTGTTTTTT
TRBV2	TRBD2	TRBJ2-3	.	CASRRTSGTSTDTQYF	TGTGCCAGCAGGCGGACTAGCGGGACGAGCACAGATACGCAGTATTTT
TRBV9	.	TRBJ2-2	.	CASSVKGTGELFF	TGTGCCAGCAGCGTAAAGGGCACCGGGGAGCTGTTTTTT
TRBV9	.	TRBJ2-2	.	CASSIHGGQPTNTGELFF	TGTGCCAGCAGCATACACGGGGGACAGCCAACTAACACCGGGGAGCTGTTTTTT
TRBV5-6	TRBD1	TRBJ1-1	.	CASTRTGATMNTEAFF	TGTGCCAGCACCCGGACAGGGGCCACTATGAACACTGAAGCTTTCTTT
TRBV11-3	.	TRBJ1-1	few	CASSSGGSLGTEAFF	TGTGCCAGCAGCTCCGGGGGGTCCTTGGGGACTGAAGCTTTCTTT
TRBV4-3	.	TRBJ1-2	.	CASSQARGGGQGGYTF	TGCGCCAGCAGCCAAGCCCGAGGCGGGGGACAAGGGGGCTACACCTTC
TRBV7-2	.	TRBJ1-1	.	CASSFAGDTEAFF	TGTGCCAGCAGCTTCGCAGGGGACACTGAAGCTTTCTTT
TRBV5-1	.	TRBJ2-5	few	CASSLGGGQETQYF	TGCGCCAGCAGCTTAGGCGGGGGCCAGGAGACCCAGTACTTC
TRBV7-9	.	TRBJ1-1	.	CASSSTGGEAFF	TGTGCCAGCAGCTCGACAGGAGGGGAAGCTTTCTTT
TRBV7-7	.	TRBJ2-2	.	CASSLATVAEEGNTGELFF	TGTGCTAGCAGCTTAGCCACTGTAGCGGAGGAGGGTAACACCGGGGAGCTGTTTTTT
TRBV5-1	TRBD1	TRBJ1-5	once	CASPMDRDDQPQHF	TGCGCCAGCCCGATGGACAGGGACGATCAGCCCCAGCATTTT